A single sample gave rise to the 14 T cell receptor beta chains below, sequenced in a study of identical twins (TCRdb year 2016). Library preparation employed 5' RACE. The reads were generated on an Illumina HiSeq 2000. TCRdb reran the public reads through fastp at Q25 and MiXCR, keeping productive beta chains. Records with the same CDR3 protein are collapsed into one entry carrying the most frequent genes and DNA. The sample yields a few hundred thousand distinct CDR3 sequences; roughly 13% were counted once. Jointly, the top ten make up roughly 4.2% of the sample. These data also formed part of another study, on yellow fever vaccine responses in identical twins.

Sequencing used memory (CD45RO+) T cells sorted from blood. The sample's cell subset or site label, in plain terms: CD45RO+ enriched T cells. The receptor source for this set is a woman under 30 in good health.

The CDR3 sequence is CASSEGIAGANALLAKNIQYF. Written as DNA, the CDR3 is TGTGCCAGCAGTGAAGGGATAGCGGGGGCGAACGCCTTACTAGCCAAAAACATTCAGTACTTC. The J gene is TRBJ2-4, the V gene TRBV2; TRBD2 aligns across 9 bases. V dropped 1 base and J dropped 0; count of bases not matched to a gene: 16. This CDR3 is built from 21 residues. Germline loops: CDR1 SNHLY, CDR2 FYNNEI.

CDR3 residues: CAISESGYVRGYTF. DNA of the CDR3: TGTGCCATCAGTGAGTCAGGGTACGTTCGTGGCTACACCTTC. This chain connects TRBV10-3 to TRBJ1-2; D not resolved. The CDR3 length is 14 residues. Germline assignment: CDR1 ENHRY and CDR2 SYGVKD. The germline V and J ends were trimmed by 0 bases and 7 bases, with 12 bases remaining between them.

This chain uses TRBV11-3 with TRBJ2-1; possibly TRBD1 for D (5 bases). Trimming took 0 bases from V and 1 from J, leaving 10 bases between them. This CDR3 has 16 residues. The germline CDR1 and CDR2 sequences are SGHNT and YENEEA. CDR3 loop: CASSLDSGKSYNEQFF. CDR3 coding DNA: TGTGCCAGCAGCTTAGATTCAGGGAAATCCTACAATGAGCAGTTCTTC. Drawing the rest from reference TRBV11-3 and TRBJ2-1, the complete variable domain is EAGVVQSPRYKIIEKKQPVAFWCNPISGHNTLYWYLQNLGQGPELLIRYENEEAVDDSQLPKDRFSAERLKGVDSTLKIQPAELGDSAVYLCASSLDSGKSYNEQFFGPGTRLTVL.

This clonotype was found a few times. The chain combines TRBV6-5 with TRBJ2-7, with TRBD2 identical over 7 bases. With 2 bases clipped from V and 2 bases from J, the junction kept 6 bases outside the gene matches. The CDR3 has 15 amino acids. Germline CDR1 reads MNHEY; CDR2 reads SVGAGI. The CDR3 DNA reads as TGTGCCAGCAGTTACACTTGGGGGGGGGCCTACGAGCAGTACTTC. Amino acids: CASSYTWGGAYEQYF.

This clonotype was picked up many times. The chain has TRBV11-2 and TRBJ2-1; 11 nucleotides agree with TRBD2. CDR1 SGHAT and CDR2 FQNNGV come from the germline V gene. The CDR3 has 16 residues. J lost 2 bases, V lost 3 bases, and 3 bases had no gene match. This chain's CDR3 is CASSFGLAGPYNEQFF. In DNA, the CDR3 is TGTGCCAGCAGCTTCGGACTAGCGGGCCCCTACAATGAGCAGTTCTTC.

This clonotype was seen ten or more times. This sequence joins TRBV7-9 and TRBJ2-7, with 7 bases matching TRBD2. Germline loops: CDR1 SEHNR, CDR2 FQNEAQ (reference sequence). The CDR3 spans 15 residues. Trimming at V came to 5 bases and at J to 5 bases, leaving 12 bases not matched to a gene. Written as DNA, the CDR3 is TGTGCCAGCAGCCGAGGTGCGGGAGATAGTCACGAGCAGTACTTC. Translated, it gives CASSRGAGDSHEQYF. Based on the CDR3 plus reference TRBV7-9 and TRBJ2-7, the full variable domain is DTGVSQNPRHKITKRGQNVTFRCDPISEHNRLYWYRQTLGQGPEFLTYFQNEAQLEKSRLLSDRFSAERPKGSFSTLEIQRTEQGDSAMYLCASSRGAGDSHEQYFGPGTRLTVT.

This clonotype occurred a few times. The genes are TRBV2 and TRBJ2-7; possible D gene TRBD1, 6 bases. Germline loops: CDR1 SNHLY, CDR2 FYNNEI. Trimming took off 3 bases at V and 3 bases at J, with 12 bases between the two ends. The CDR3 totals 14 residues. CDR3 sequence reads: CASSDQGTGYEQYF. The CDR3 nucleotides read TGTGCCAGCAGTGATCAGGGGACGGGCTACGAGCAGTACTTC.

This clonotype was counted at least ten times. The CDR3 spells CASSLSTGSSYEQYF. The CDR3 bases are TGTGCCAGCAGCTTATCGACAGGGTCCTCCTACGAGCAGTACTTC. The chain has TRBV7-2 and TRBJ2-7; 7 bases fit TRBD1. CDR1 is SGHTA, CDR2 FQGNSA, per germline. The CDR3 loop spans 15 amino acids. V shed 2 bases, J shed 0 bases, and the junction held 4 bases outside the gene matches. Supplemented by reference TRBV7-2 and TRBJ2-7, the full variable domain reads GAGVSQSPSNKVTEKGKDVELRCDPISGHTALYWYRQSLGQGLEFLIYFQGNSAPDKSGLPSDRFSAERTGGSVSTLTIQRTQQEDSAVYLCASSLSTGSSYEQYFGPGTRLTVT.

The genes are TRBV10-3 and TRBJ1-1; 7 bases align to TRBD1. With 4 bases clipped from V and 3 bases from J, the junction kept 5 bases outside the gene matches. CDR1 and CDR2 from the germline V gene are ENHRY and SYGVKD. This CDR3 is 14 amino acids long. The CDR3 DNA is TGTGCCATCAGTGCAAAACAGGGGTACACTGAAGCTTTCTTT. Its protein product is CAISAKQGYTEAFF.

The J gene is TRBJ2-7, the V gene TRBV5-1, with TRBD1 as a possible D gene (5 bases). CDR3 length: 15 amino acids. Trimming pared 4 bases from V and 1 base from J, leaving 15 bases between. In germline, CDR1 is SGHRS, CDR2 YFSETQ. CDR3 protein: CASSPTGQFSYEQYF. DNA of the CDR3: TGCGCCAGCAGCCCTACCGGACAATTTTCCTACGAGCAGTACTTC.

This clonotype was counted between two and nine times. The genes are TRBV27 and TRBJ2-4, with D maybe TRBD1 (5 bases). CDR3 length: 16 residues. Germline-derived CDR1 and CDR2 are MNHEY and SMNVEV (reference sequence). Trimming took 11 bases from V and 0 from J, leaving 20 bases between them. CDR3 protein: CASTVGRTLAKNIQYF. The CDR3 DNA reads TGTGCCTCGACTGTGGGGCGCACACTAGCCAAAAACATTCAGTACTTC.

This clonotype was seen more than once but under ten times. V usage is TRBV12-3 or TRBV12-4 and J usage is TRBJ2-3; no definite D call. Trimming cost V 5 bases and J 3 bases, with 6 bases left between them. This CDR3 comprises 12 residues. CDR3 in DNA: TGTGCCAGCAGTATTTGGACAGATACGCAGTATTTT. Its translation: CASSIWTDTQYF.

The CDR3 sequence is CASSLVGQGGREQYF. CDR3 nucleotides: TGTGCCAGCAGTTTAGTAGGACAGGGAGGACGCGAGCAGTACTTC. The chain links TRBV28 to TRBJ2-7, with 8 bases identical to TRBD1. The CDR3 contains 15 residues. Germline CDR1 reads MDHEN; CDR2 reads SYDVKM. Trimming at V came to 2 bases and at J to 6 bases, leaving 9 bases not matched to a gene.

V is TRBV5-1 and J is TRBJ2-5; a weak D match, TRBD1 (6 bases). The CDR3 has 14 residues. V lost 4 bases to trimming and J lost 7 bases, with 17 bases between them. Germline loops: CDR1 SGHRS, CDR2 YFSETQ. Here the CDR3 DNA reads TGCGCCAGCAGCAGCCGGGACACCCTCGGGACCCAGTACTTC. Its protein product is CASSSRDTLGTQYF.